The 32 T cell receptor beta chains presented below share a single source sample, sequenced in a study. Tregs were sorted as CD4+CD25+CD127-/low cells. MiXCR, run by TCRdb on the 5' RACE reads, gives a single entry per CDR3 protein. The table includes 35,000 to 45,000 distinct CDR3 sequences, about a fifth detected once. The sequenced sample consisted of Tregs sorted from a lymph node. The receptors come from a female donor with breast cancer.

Many counts were recorded for this clonotype. This chain connects TRBV5-1 to TRBJ2-5; tentatively, D is TRBD1 or TRBD2 (5 bases each). The CDR3 spans 15 residues. The V and J ends lost 4 bases and 0 bases respectively, with 13 bases between them. Germline lookup yields CDR1 SGHRS and CDR2 YFSETQ. The CDR3 nucleotides read TGCGCCAGCAGCGTCCGGGACCCGGACCAAGAGACCCAGTACTTC. It specifies CASSVRDPDQETQYF.

This clonotype turned up a few times. The CDR3 DNA reads TGCGCCAGCAGCTTGGGGACGGGTCAGCCCCAGCATTTT. This gives the protein CASSLGTGQPQHF. The gene calls are TRBV5-1 and TRBJ1-5; D not resolved. The V and J ends lost 0 bases and 6 bases respectively, with 7 bases between them. Germline V lookup: CDR1 SGHRS, CDR2 YFSETQ. CDR3 size: 13 residues.

This clonotype has only a few counts. The chain carries TRBV6-1 and TRBJ2-5; D call uncertain. With 0 bases removed from V and 2 bases from J, the gap between germline ends came to 10 bases. Germline CDR1 and CDR2: MNHNS and SASEGT. CDR3 length: 15 residues. CDR3 bases: TGTGCCAGCAGTGAAGCGGCAGGTCAACAAGAGACCCAGTACTTC. Protein: CASSEAAGQQETQYF.

CDR3 region: CASSLGVASTDTQYF. In nucleotides, the CDR3 is TGTGCCAGCAGTTTAGGCGTAGCGAGCACAGATACGCAGTATTTT. The chain is built from TRBV27 and TRBJ2-3; tentatively, D is TRBD2 (5 bases). The V gene lost 2 bases and the J gene lost 0 bases, with 9 bases spanning the gap. CDR1 and CDR2 from the germline V gene are MNHEY and SMNVEV (reference sequence). This CDR3 spans 15 amino acids.

Within the sample, this clonotype is medium-sized. The CDR3 region has the DNA TGCAGTGCAGCACTAGCGGAAAGCACAGATACGCAGTATTTT. Its translation is CSAALAESTDTQYF. This sequence joins TRBV20-1 and TRBJ2-3; 8 bases map to TRBD2. This CDR3 is 14 amino acids long. J gave up 0 bases and V 6 bases, and 5 bases lay outside the gene matches. Germline V lookup: CDR1 DFQATT, CDR2 SNEGSKA (reference sequence).

Ten or more counts support this clonotype. The chain joins TRBV5-1 to TRBJ2-3, with a tentative D call TRBD1 (6 bases). The CDR3 has 17 residues. Germline CDR1 SGHRS, CDR2 YFSETQ. Trimming took 0 bases from V and 1 from J, leaving 15 bases between them. The CDR3 bases are TGCGCCAGCAGCTTGGAGTATGGGGGCGTCCGCACAGATACGCAGTATTTT. Encoded protein: CASSLEYGGVRTDTQYF.

The rearrangement uses TRBV3-1 and TRBJ2-1; 12 bases are shared with TRBD2. V shed 4 bases, J shed 14 bases, and the junction held 9 bases outside the gene matches. The CDR3 totals 14 residues. Germline CDR1 and CDR2: LGHDT and YNNKEL (reference sequence). In DNA, the CDR3 is TGTGCCAGCAGCCCCCTAGCGGGGGGGCTTTCTGAGTTCTTC. Its translation is CASSPLAGGLSEFF.

In this sample, this clonotype turned up a few times. The rearrangement links TRBV5-1 to TRBJ1-1; 8 nucleotides align to TRBD1. Per germline, CDR1 SGHRS and CDR2 YFSETQ. The CDR3 extends over 14 amino acids. V dropped 4 bases and J dropped 0; count of bases not matched to a gene: 2. The CDR3 DNA reads TGCGCCAGCAGCGGGGACAGGATGAACACTGAAGCTTTCTTT. The encoded protein is CASSGDRMNTEAFF. Together with reference TRBV5-1 and TRBJ1-1, the CDR3 gives the full variable domain: KAGVTQTPRYLIKTRGQQVTLSCSPISGHRSVSWYQQTPGQGLQFLFEYFSETQRNKGNFPGRFSGRQFSNSRSEMNVSTLELGDSALYLCASSGDRMNTEAFFGQGTRLTVV.

The chain carries TRBV27 and TRBJ1-2; D may be TRBD1 (6 bases). V shed 6 bases and J shed 5 bases, with 16 bases lying between them. The CDR3 has 14 residues. Per germline, CDR1 MNHEY and CDR2 SMNVEV (reference sequence). In nucleotides, the CDR3 is TGTGCCAGCAGATTAGGGGCAGGGGAGTATGGCTACACCTTC. Its protein product is CASRLGAGEYGYTF.

The V gene is TRBV6-6, the J gene TRBJ2-3, with D perhaps TRBD2 (6 bases). The V gene lost 5 bases and the J gene lost 4 bases, with 13 bases spanning the gap. This CDR3 is 14 amino acids long. Germline CDR1 MNHNY, CDR2 SVGAGI (reference sequence). The CDR3 nucleotides read TGTGCCAGCAGTCAAGGACTATCCGCAGATACGCAGTATTTT. Amino acids: CASSQGLSADTQYF.

This clonotype has a count of ten or more. V is TRBV30 and J is TRBJ2-3, with a possible D match to TRBD1 (6 bases). Germline lookup yields CDR1 GTSNPN and CDR2 SVGIG (reference sequence). The V end was cut by 5 bases, the J end by 2 bases, with 14 bases between. This CDR3 has 14 amino acids. The CDR3 DNA reads TGTGCCTGGCGAGGACAGCTTTACACAGATACGCAGTATTTT. Its protein product is CAWRGQLYTDTQYF.

About this clonotype: A much larger clone differs from this one at a single base, so this may be a read error. In this CDR3 the conserved last residue, phenylalanine or tryptophan, is missing, so a read error is likely. This sequence joins TRBV20-1 and TRBJ1-2, with D perhaps TRBD1 (6 bases). Germline lookup yields CDR1 DFQATT and CDR2 SNEGSKA (reference sequence). The CDR3 runs 13 residues. Trimming took 3 bases from V and 7 from J, leaving 15 bases between them. The chain's CDR3 is CSARAGVRSGYTC. The CDR3 DNA follows: TGCAGTGCTAGGGCAGGGGTACGTTCTGGCTACACCTGC.

V usage is TRBV5-1 and J usage is TRBJ2-7; weak D call: TRBD1 (5 bases). Germline values: CDR1 SGHRS, CDR2 YFSETQ. The V end was cut by 4 bases, the J end by 3 bases, with 11 bases between. The CDR3 covers 13 residues. The chain's CDR3 is CASSGDSNYEQYF. The CDR3 region has the DNA TGCGCCAGCAGCGGAGACAGCAACTACGAGCAGTACTTC.

Turning to this clonotype: This could be a read error, since a much larger clone is one nucleotide away. The chain employs TRBV7-3 and TRBJ2-3; possibly TRBD1 for D (5 bases). The J call may be in error: the DNA end matches TRBJ1-5 better. The germline V gene encodes CDR1 SGHTA and CDR2 FQGTGA. The CDR3 loop spans 15 amino acids. This CDR3 is CASSPRGSSTDTQHF. The DNA for the CDR3 is TGTGCCAGCAGCCCCCGGGGGTCTAGCACAGATACGCAGCATTTT.

This rearrangement joins TRBV20-1 to TRBJ1-2, with D unclear. Germline V gene sequence: CDR1 DFQATT, CDR2 SNEGSKA (reference sequence). This CDR3 spans 11 amino acids. V lost 6 bases and J lost 0, with 5 bases in between. The CDR3 coding sequence is TGCAGTGCAAGGGCTAACTATGGCTACACCTTC. Translation gives CSARANYGYTF.

There are many counts of this clonotype. The chain combines TRBV4-1 with TRBJ2-7; the match to TRBD1 covers 8 bases. V gave up 1 base and J gave up 3 bases; unmatched junction bases: 11. The CDR3 consists of 17 residues. Germline V CDR1 and CDR2: MGHRA, YSYEKL. The CDR3 is CASSQGLQGGSYYEQYF. As DNA, the CDR3 is TGCGCCAGCAGCCAAGGCCTACAGGGGGGTTCCTACTACGAGCAGTACTTC.

This clonotype came up a few times. The V gene is TRBV6-5, the J gene TRBJ2-1; D remains unclear. V shed 1 base and J shed 15 bases, with 10 bases lying between them. In germline, CDR1 is MNHEY, CDR2 SVGAGI. The CDR3 has 11 residues. Written as DNA, the CDR3 is TGTGCCAGCAGTTACTGGGCTAGATTGTTCTTC. Translating gives CASSYWARLFF.

Regarding this clonotype: A read error is possible here, since a much larger clone lies one base away. The chain recombines TRBV2 with TRBJ2-7; D is perhaps TRBD2 (6 bases). The V gene's germline CDR1 is SNHLY and CDR2 FYNNEI. This CDR3 comprises 15 residues. The CDR3 here is CANSSLGGITYEQYF. For the CDR3, the DNA is TGTGCCAACAGTTCTCTCGGGGGTATCACCTACGAGCAGTACTTC.

V and J are TRBV7-9 and TRBJ2-7, with TRBD1 matching 11 bases. Trimming cost V 5 bases and J 2 bases; bases outside gene matches: 8. The CDR3 is made up of 16 amino acids. Germline V gives CDR1 SEHNR, CDR2 FQNEAQ (reference sequence). In nucleotides, the CDR3 is TGTGCCAGCAGCCTCCAACCGGGACAGGGGGCCTACGAGCAGTACTTC. It codes for CASSLQPGQGAYEQYF.

The J gene is TRBJ2-3, the V gene TRBV3-1; D unresolved. V lost 0 bases, J lost 2 bases, and 12 bases lay in between. The CDR3 has 16 amino acids. Germline CDR1 LGHDT, CDR2 YNNKEL (reference sequence). CDR3 DNA sequence: TGTGCCAGCAGCCAAGATAGGGCAAGAAACACAGATACGCAGTATTTT. It translates to CASSQDRARNTDTQYF.

This clonotype has only a few counts. The genes are TRBV7-2 and TRBJ2-2; weak D call: TRBD1 (5 bases). The CDR3 is 13 amino acids. Trimming left V 1 base short and J 9 bases short, with 9 bases between. Germline V gene lookup returns CDR1 SGHTA and CDR2 FQGNSA. The CDR3 spells CASSLVRARELFF. For the CDR3, the DNA is TGTGCCAGCAGCTTAGTCAGGGCCCGGGAGCTGTTTTTT.

There are many counts of this clonotype. V and J are TRBV3-1 and TRBJ2-1, with TRBD2 matching 13 bases. CDR3 size: 17 residues. From germline, CDR1 is LGHDT and CDR2 YNNKEL (reference sequence). J gave up 5 bases and V 3 bases, and 7 bases lay outside the gene matches. CDR3 DNA: TGTGCCAGCAGCCAGGGCCCAGGACTAGCGGGGGACAATGAGCAGTTCTTC. It specifies CASSQGPGLAGDNEQFF.

Ten or more counts support this clonotype. V is TRBV5-1 and J is TRBJ2-5; 9 bases line up with TRBD1. From germline, CDR1 is SGHRS and CDR2 YFSETQ. The CDR3 spans 15 residues. V trimming: 2 bases; J trimming: 4 bases; junction bases outside the gene matches: 6. CDR3 bases: TGCGCCAGCAGCTTAGTGCCGGGACAGGGAGAGACCCAGTACTTC. Amino acids: CASSLVPGQGETQYF.

This clonotype was counted many times. J is TRBJ2-7 and V is TRBV21-1; TRBD2, the table's D call, was not compared with the DNA. TRBV21-1 is classified as a pseudogene. CDR3 size: 15 residues. The CDR3 sequence is CASSPLTSGRGEQYF. CDR3 nucleotide sequence: TGTGCCAGCAGCCCATTGACTAGCGGGAGAGGCGAGCAGTACTTC.

This clonotype has only a few counts. The chain uses TRBV5-1 and TRBJ2-1; tentative D call: TRBD2 (6 bases). The ends were cut back, 0 bases at V and 6 bases at J, with 13 bases in the middle. The CDR3 has 15 amino acids. The V gene's germline CDR1 is SGHRS and CDR2 YFSETQ. Written as DNA, the CDR3 is TGCGCCAGCAGCTTGGCTAGCGCCCTGTTCAATGAGCAGTTCTTC. Its translation is CASSLASALFNEQFF.

This CDR3 reads CASSFSGTLINSPLHF. CDR3 sequence (DNA): TGTGCCAGCAGTTTTTCCGGGACGTTAATTAATTCACCCCTCCACTTT. The V call is TRBV27, the J call TRBJ1-6, with a weak D call TRBD1 (5 bases). CDR3 length: 16 residues. Germline V lookup: CDR1 MNHEY, CDR2 SMNVEV (reference sequence). V lost 3 bases and J lost 6, with 15 bases in between.

About this clonotype itself: A much larger clonotype is one base distant, so this may be a read error. J is TRBJ2-7 and V is TRBV7-9, with 11 bases aligning to TRBD1. Germline V lookup: CDR1 SEHNR, CDR2 FQNEAQ (reference sequence). The CDR3 is 14 amino acids. The ends lost 4 bases at V and 5 bases at J; junction bases unmatched: 4. The CDR3 nucleotides read TGTGCCAGCAGCTCAAGGACAGGGGGCCACGAGCAGTACTTC. Amino acid sequence: CASSSRTGGHEQYF. Drawing the rest from reference TRBV7-9 and TRBJ2-7, the complete variable domain is DTGVSQNPRHKITKRGQNVTFRCDPISEHNRLYWYRQTLGQGPEFLTYFQNEAQLEKSRLLSDRFSAERPKGSFSTLEIQRTEQGDSAMYLCASSSRTGGHEQYFGPGTRLTVT.

This clonotype was detected many times. The CDR3: CSARDDKDQETQYF. The CDR3 DNA is TGCAGTGCTAGAGACGACAAGGATCAAGAGACCCAGTACTTC. V and J are TRBV20-1 and TRBJ2-5; D uncertain. The V gene lost 0 bases and the J gene lost 2 bases, with 10 bases spanning the gap. The CDR3 contains 14 residues. The V gene's germline CDR1 is DFQATT and CDR2 SNEGSKA (reference sequence).

This clonotype was recorded once. The gene calls are TRBV2 and TRBJ2-1; a possible D gene is TRBD2 (5 bases). This CDR3 region has 16 residues. Germline-derived CDR1 and CDR2 are SNHLY and FYNNEI. V was shortened by 10 bases and J by 3 bases, with 22 bases between the two germline ends. In nucleotides, the CDR3 is TGTGCCATTCCGGGCAGCGGTCCTTACCACTACAATGAGCAGTTCTTC. Its protein product is CAIPGSGPYHYNEQFF.

This clonotype was seen at least ten times. The rearrangement uses TRBV10-3 and TRBJ2-3, with D hard to call. The CDR3 is 13 amino acids. CDR1 and CDR2 (germline): ENHRY, SYGVKD. Trimming shortened V by 7 bases and J by 3 bases, and 11 bases separated the two germline ends. CDR3 nucleotide sequence: TGTGCCATCACTGGACGAGAGACAGATACGCAGTATTTT. The encoded protein is CAITGRETDTQYF.

The chain employs TRBV6-6 and TRBJ1-4; TRBD1 aligns across 7 bases. The CDR3 runs 13 residues. The ends lost 6 bases at V and 8 bases at J; junction bases unmatched: 6. The germline V gene encodes CDR1 MNHNY and CDR2 SVGAGI (reference sequence). The CDR3 nucleotides read TGTGCCAGCAGGGGACAGTCCGCCGAAAAACTGTTTTTT. Its translation: CASRGQSAEKLFF.

As regards this clonotype: A single base separates this from a much larger clone, so it may be a read error. The rearrangement joins TRBV21-1 to TRBJ1-1; TRBD1, the table's D call, was not compared with the DNA. TRBV21-1 is tagged as a pseudogene. The length of the CDR3 is 11 residues. The CDR3, as DNA: TGTGCCAGCATCGGGACAGGGGAAGCTTTCTTT. It specifies CASIGTGEAFF.